Sequencing of this TCR beta chain was carried out in a study of T cells in Graves' hyperthyroidism and ophthalmopathy. Researchers amplified the TCR beta CDR3 regions from RNA transcripts. Using the HTBI primer set, a first-round RT-PCR was run on the TCR CDR3. MiXCR, applied by TCRdb to the multiplex PCR reads, yields one record per CDR3 protein. The sample consists of hundreds of thousands of distinct CDR3 sequences, approximately 14% of them appearing once. This clonotype was seen a few times. The V gene end was trimmed by 3 bases and the J gene end by 5 bases; junction bases not matched to a gene: 12. The CDR3 loop spans 18 amino acids.

This receptor was taken from a woman younger than 45 with Graves' hyperthyroidism. The chain links TRBV12-3 or TRBV12-4 to TRBJ1-6; 8 nucleotides match TRBD1. Sequences were obtained from blood. DNA for the CDR3: TGTGCCAGCAGTTTCCTCGGACAGGGCACTCTGAATAATTCACCCCTCCACTTT. Amino acids: CASSFLGQGTLNNSPLHF.